This TCR beta chain was identified during a study of cytomegalovirus exposure and HLA in healthy donors (dated by TCRdb to between 2016 and 2019). With regard to the full study: According to a later analysis, one platform produced both the roughly 120 validation repertoires and the approximately 600 repertoires of the first cohort. The study aimed to test whether cataloging public T cell receptors could reveal signatures of past pathogen exposure. In addition to the first cohort of 666 subjects, a separate validation cohort of 120 different subjects was used. High-throughput TCR immunosequencing, statistical association of individual TCRs with disease status, and machine learning were combined to predict cytomegalovirus infection status. What the authors observed across the whole study: A later analysis had no HLA typing for the validation cohort, so co-occurrence there was scored across all 110 or so repertoires. The authors suggested that the approach could potentially be generalized to other disease states and immunological phenotypes. The classifier was reported to diagnose cytomegalovirus status with high specificity and sensitivity in both the original and validation cohorts. In vitro tests confirmed that a few of the cytomegalovirus-associated TCR beta chains recognize cytomegalovirus antigens. The study gave a list of roughly 150 TCR beta chains associated with cytomegalovirus. Of the cluster scores, roughly 95% were above 0 in a later analysis, which found that TCRs clustered in the first cohort also tended to co-occur in the approximately 130 validation repertoires. Across donors, most TCR sequences were observed very rarely, whereas some public TCRs were present in many individuals.

Library preparation used the immunoSEQ multiplex PCR assay. The original pipeline was this. A statistical classification framework was built for diagnosing cytomegalovirus status from the catalog of TCR beta chain sequences. TCRdb retrieved this table from immuneACCESS and kept in-frame rearrangements only. Not all clones are present; in checked studies, unresolved V genes account for under half, and no reason is known for the remainder. V and J calls and clone size are those listed in that table; D and trimming were worked out from the DNA. The table for this sample lists over 85,000 clones; about 95% of them were counted only once. Of the sample, roughly 0.9% is held by the ten largest clones. The donors belonged to the validation cohort of over a hundred subjects, which was separate from the approximately 700-subject first cohort. Of note for this clone: The specificity of this receptor is unknown. One base away there is no much larger clone; base qualities are not given.

V is clipped by 0 bases and J by 1 base, and the sequence between their germline boundaries is 13 bases long. There are 16 amino acids in the CDR3, from cysteine to phenylalanine inclusive. Just the 48-base CDR3 DNA is kept, in frame starting at base 1. Looking up the germline V gene yields CDR1 SGHDN and CDR2 FVKESK. This chain is built from TRBV14 and TRBJ2-7; TRBD1 could be the D gene, as 6 bases match. Sample: PBMCs. This sequence originates from a young woman in good health and CMV-seronegative. The DNA sequence follows: TGTGCCAGCAGCCAAGATTTGCCGGACAGTTCCTACGAGCAGTACTTC. Its amino acids are CASSQDLPDSSYEQYF.